This T cell receptor (beta chain) is from a study of blood T cell repertoires in COVID-19. Across the whole study: Some COVID-19 samples were acute and others convalescent; all came from the United States, Italy and Spain. From T cells, B-cell-depleted T cells, or PBMCs came the material, which was cDNA or gDNA.

Enrolled during active infection, Seattle patients were then followed longitudinally. Per the original methods: Estimation of nucleated cell counts relied on the amplification of reference gene primers. Produced via immunoSEQ multiplex PCR; TCRdb's table is partial and in-frame only. The V and J calls and clone size are taken from that table; D and trimming were inferred from the DNA. The data contain about 49,000 clones, 65% to 90% of them singletons. V dropped 0 bases and J dropped 2 bases, with 18 bases sitting between them. This CDR3 is 18 amino acids long. Germline CDR1 is MNHEY and CDR2 is SVGEGT.

The sample comprised peripheral blood. The sequence was obtained from a woman older than 75 with COVID-19, enrolled during active disease. The chain couples TRBV6-2 or TRBV6-3 to TRBJ2-3; the D gene is possibly TRBD1 (6 bases). This CDR3 is CASSYSRQGPFLTDTQYF. The DNA for the CDR3 is TGTGCCAGCAGTTACTCGAGGCAGGGGCCGTTTCTCACAGATACGCAGTATTTT.